A single sample gave rise to the 17 T cell receptor beta chains below, sequenced in a study of blood T cell repertoires in COVID-19. Produced via immunoSEQ multiplex PCR; TCRdb's table is partial and in-frame only. The top ten hold under 3% of the sample, which has about 270,000 clones, roughly 93% seen once. Sequenced sample: PBMCs or T cells enriched from blood (not recorded which). Receptors originate from a woman aged 35 to 49 with acute COVID-19.

The chain uses TRBV18 and TRBJ1-1, with 7 bases that match TRBD1. The V gene end was trimmed by 5 bases and the J gene end by 8 bases; junction bases not matched to a gene: 5. CDR3 length: 12 residues. Germline CDR1 KGHSH, CDR2 LQKENI. For the CDR3, the DNA is TGTGCCAGCTCAATCCAACAGGGGGAAGCTTTCTTT. Protein product: CASSIQQGEAFF.

This rearrangement joins TRBV24-1 to TRBJ2-1, with 9 bases matching TRBD2. The ends lost 3 bases at V and 5 bases at J; junction bases unmatched: 10. This CDR3 is built from 17 residues. Germline CDR1 KGHDR, CDR2 SFDVKD. This chain's CDR3 is CATSDPTGTSTHNEQFF. CDR3 sequence (DNA): TGTGCCACCAGTGATCCAACCGGGACTAGCACCCACAATGAGCAGTTCTTC.

This chain joins TRBV7-3 and TRBJ2-2; the D is unclear. The CDR3 sequence is 15 residues long. The germline CDR1 and CDR2 sequences are SGHTA and FQGTGA. Trimming removed 2 bases at V and 1 base at J, with 8 bases between. CDR3 loop: CASSLHGQNTGELFF. Written as DNA, the CDR3 is TGTGCCAGCAGCTTACATGGCCAGAACACCGGGGAGCTGTTTTTT. The full variable domain, rest sourced from reference TRBV7-3 and TRBJ2-2, is GAGVSQTPSNKVTEKGKYVELRCDPISGHTALYWYRQSLGQGPEFLIYFQGTGAADDSGLPNDRFFAVRPEGSVSTLKIQRTERGDSAVYLCASSLHGQNTGELFFGEGSRLTVL.

The chain couples TRBV12-3 or TRBV12-4 to TRBJ2-7, with 8 bases identical to TRBD1. The junction had 7 bases not matched to a gene; V was cut back by 1 base and J by 11 bases. CDR3 length equals 13 residues. Here the CDR3 DNA reads TGTGCCAGCAGTTTAGGACGACAGGGGTTGAAGTACTTC. As protein: CASSLGRQGLKYF.

The rearrangement joins TRBV28 to TRBJ2-1, with 7 bases fitting TRBD2. The V and J ends lost 4 bases and 5 bases, in that order; junction bases with no gene match: 5. Germline assignment: CDR1 MDHEN and CDR2 SYDVKM. The CDR3 covers 14 residues. The CDR3 DNA sequence: TGTGCCAGCAGTTACGGCGGGAGCGACAATGAGCAGTTCTTC. It codes for CASSYGGSDNEQFF.

The chain recombines TRBV10-3 with TRBJ1-5; TRBD1 matches 7 bases. The CDR3 is made up of 15 amino acids. V shed 10 bases and J 4 bases; nucleotides not matched to a gene: 13. The V gene's germline CDR1 is ENHRY and CDR2 SYGVKD. In DNA, the CDR3 is TGTGCCACCAAGGTAGGGACAGCTGGTAATCAGCCCCAGCATTTT. Amino acid sequence: CATKVGTAGNQPQHF.

This chain joins TRBV5-5 and TRBJ2-7, with TRBD1 matching over 9 bases. The CDR3 covers 15 residues. Germline V gene sequence: CDR1 SGHKS, CDR2 YYEKEE (reference sequence). V dropped 3 bases and J dropped 1; count of bases not matched to a gene: 5. The DNA for the CDR3 is TGTGCCAGCAGCTGGACAGGGGAAGTGTCCTACGAGCAGTACTTC. This encodes CASSWTGEVSYEQYF.

The gene calls are TRBV11-1 and TRBJ2-5, with TRBD1 matching 7 bases. The CDR3 length is 16 residues. Germline V gives CDR1 SGHAT, CDR2 FQDESV (reference sequence). Unmatched junction bases numbered 14, after V lost 5 bases and J lost 5 bases. CDR3 coding DNA: TGTGCCAGCAGCCCCCTGGTGGGGACAGCCGCGGAGACCCAGTACTTC. Amino acids: CASSPLVGTAAETQYF.

The chain recombines TRBV7-2 with TRBJ1-6; no definite D call. Trimming left V 3 bases short and J 9 bases short, with 9 bases between. In germline, CDR1 is SGHTA, CDR2 FQGNSA. The CDR3 is 13 residues long. The CDR3 here is CASSLSRGSPLHF. The CDR3 nucleotides read TGTGCCAGCAGCTTGTCGCGAGGTTCACCCCTCCACTTT. The entire variable domain, with the rest obtained from reference TRBV7-2 and TRBJ1-6, is as follows: GAGVSQSPSNKVTEKGKDVELRCDPISGHTALYWYRQSLGQGLEFLIYFQGNSAPDKSGLPSDRFSAERTGGSVSTLTIQRTQQEDSAVYLCASSLSRGSPLHFGNGTRLTVT.

The chain recombines TRBV9 with TRBJ2-7, with 7 bases fitting TRBD2. Per the germline V gene, CDR1 is SGDLS and CDR2 is YYNGEE. The CDR3 extends over 14 amino acids. V lost 1 base, J lost 2 bases, and 3 bases stayed unmatched. CDR3 amino acids: CASSVSGTTYEQYF. The CDR3 DNA reads TGTGCCAGCAGCGTAAGCGGGACCACCTACGAGCAGTACTTC.

The rearrangement joins TRBV6-5 to TRBJ2-1; D is undetermined. The V and J ends lost 5 bases and 5 bases respectively, with 16 bases between them. The CDR3 covers 15 residues. Germline V gene sequence: CDR1 MNHEY, CDR2 SVGAGI. CDR3 region: CASSPRWPPHNEQFF. The CDR3 nucleotides read TGTGCCAGCAGTCCCAGGTGGCCCCCCCACAATGAGCAGTTCTTC.

In this sample, this clone turned up once. The rearrangement uses TRBV6-5 and TRBJ1-1; D unresolved. This CDR3 is built from 13 residues. CDR1 and CDR2 (germline): MNHEY, SVGAGI. V was clipped by 2 bases and J by 2 bases, with 6 bases between them. Here the CDR3 reads CASSYGKNTEAFF. The CDR3 region has the DNA TGTGCCAGCAGTTACGGCAAAAACACTGAAGCTTTCTTT.

The V call is TRBV25-1, the J call TRBJ1-4; D possibly corresponds to TRBD1 (5 bases). The CDR3 is 14 amino acids. Trimming took off 5 bases at V and 4 bases at J, with 11 bases between the two ends. Germline values: CDR1 MGHDK, CDR2 SYGVNS. The CDR3 DNA reads as TGTGCCAGCAGTAGGGGCACTGATAATGAAAAACTGTTTTTT. It specifies CASSRGTDNEKLFF.

This sequence joins TRBV19 and TRBJ1-1, with D perhaps matching TRBD1 (6 bases). Germline V gene lookup returns CDR1 LNHDA and CDR2 SQIVND (reference sequence). The CDR3 has 15 residues. The V and J ends lost 3 bases and 3 bases respectively, with 14 bases between them. For the CDR3, the DNA is TGTGCCAGTAGTATGGGGGCCAGACATTACACTGAAGCTTTCTTT. It specifies CASSMGARHYTEAFF.

The rearrangement links TRBV5-1 to TRBJ2-1, with 8 bases aligning to TRBD1. V was pared by 1 base and J by 7 bases, with 7 bases of the junction left unmatched. This CDR3 comprises 15 residues. CDR1 SGHRS and CDR2 YFSETQ come from the germline V gene. In nucleotides, the CDR3 is TGCGCCAGCAGCTTGTCAGGGGGCAGCTTGAATGAGCAGTTCTTC. Translation: CASSLSGGSLNEQFF. The full variable domain, its missing parts supplied by reference TRBV5-1 and TRBJ2-1, is KAGVTQTPRYLIKTRGQQVTLSCSPISGHRSVSWYQQTPGQGLQFLFEYFSETQRNKGNFPGRFSGRQFSNSRSEMNVSTLELGDSALYLCASSLSGGSLNEQFFGPGTRLTVL.

The chain carries TRBV4-1 and TRBJ2-3, with 9 bases identical to TRBD1. Unmatched junction bases numbered 3, after V lost 1 base and J lost 1 base. Germline V CDR1 and CDR2: MGHRA, YSYEKL. The CDR3 sequence is 16 residues long. Here the CDR3 DNA reads TGCGCCAGCAGCCAAGTAGGGACAGGGCGCACAGATACGCAGTATTTT. Amino acid sequence: CASSQVGTGRTDTQYF.

The V and J genes are TRBV5-4 and TRBJ2-1, with 10 positions matching TRBD1. The germline gives CDR1 SGHNT, CDR2 YYREEE (reference sequence). This CDR3 region has 15 residues. After removal of 2 bases from V and 7 bases from J, the junction contained 6 bases not matched to a gene. In DNA, the CDR3 is TGTGCCAGCAGCTTCAACCCGGGACAGGGGAATGAGCAGTTCTTC. Protein: CASSFNPGQGNEQFF.